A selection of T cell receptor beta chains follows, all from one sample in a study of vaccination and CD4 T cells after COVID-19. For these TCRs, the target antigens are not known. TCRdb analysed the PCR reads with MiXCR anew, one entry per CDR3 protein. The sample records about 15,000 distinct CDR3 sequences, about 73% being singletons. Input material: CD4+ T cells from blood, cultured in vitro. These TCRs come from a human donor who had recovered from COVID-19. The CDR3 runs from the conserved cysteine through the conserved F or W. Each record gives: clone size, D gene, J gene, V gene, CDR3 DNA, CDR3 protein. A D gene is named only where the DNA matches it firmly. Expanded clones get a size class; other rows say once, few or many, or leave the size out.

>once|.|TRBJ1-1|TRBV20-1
TGCAGTGCCCCTAGCGACATGCCGAACACTGAAGCTTTCTTT
CSAPSDMPNTEAFF
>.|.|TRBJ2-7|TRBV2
TGTGCCAGCAGTGTTACAGGATCCTACGAGCAGTACTTC
CASSVTGSYEQYF
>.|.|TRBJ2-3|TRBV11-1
TGTGCCAGCAGCTTAGGTATGAGGGCCCGAGCTTTCACAGATACGCAGTATTTT
CASSLGMRARAFTDTQYF
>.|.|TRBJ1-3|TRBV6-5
TGTGCCAGCAGTTACCGCATCAGGGTTGCTGGAAACACCATATATTTT
CASSYRIRVAGNTIYF
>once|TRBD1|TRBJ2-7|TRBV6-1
TGTGCCAGCAGCGACCGGGACAGGGGATACTACGAGCAGTACTTC
CASSDRDRGYYEQYF
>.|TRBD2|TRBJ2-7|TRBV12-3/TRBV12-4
TGTGCCAGCAGTTCAGGGACTAGCGGGATGTACGAGCAGTACTTC
CASSSGTSGMYEQYF
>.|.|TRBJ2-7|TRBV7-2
TGTGCCAGCAGCCGGAGGTACGAGCAGTACTTC
CASSRRYEQYF
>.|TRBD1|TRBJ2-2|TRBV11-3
TGTGCCAGCAGCACACCGGGACAGGGCGGGTACGGGGAGCTGTTTTTT
CASSTPGQGGYGELFF
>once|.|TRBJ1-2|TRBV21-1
TGTGCCAGCAGCAAAGGGCTTACAGGGCTCGGGGGCTACACCTTC
CASSKGLTGLGGYTF
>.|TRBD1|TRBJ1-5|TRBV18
TGTGCCAGCTCCGGTGACAGGGACCAGCCCCAGCATTTT
CASSGDRDQPQHF
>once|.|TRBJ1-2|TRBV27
TGTGCCAGCAGTTTAGGCCCCAACTATGGCTACACCTTC
CASSLGPNYGYTF
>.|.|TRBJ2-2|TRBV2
TGTGCCAGCAGTGAACAGACGAACACCGGGGAGCTGTTTTTT
CASSEQTNTGELFF
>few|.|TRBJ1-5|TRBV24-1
TGTGCCACCAGTGATGGGACCCGGACACGACGTAATCAGCCCCAGCATTTT
CATSDGTRTRRNQPQHF
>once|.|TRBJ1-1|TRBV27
TGTGCCAGCAGTGGCCCGGGAGCTGAAGCTTTCTTT
CASSGPGAEAFF
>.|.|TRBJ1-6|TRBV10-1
TGCGCCAGCAGTGTGGGGGGTTCACCCCTCCACTTT
CASSVGGSPLHF
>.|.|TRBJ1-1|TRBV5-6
TGTGCCAGCAGCTCCAGGGCTCGGGGGACTGAAGCTTTCTTT
CASSSRARGTEAFF
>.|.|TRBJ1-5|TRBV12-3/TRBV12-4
TGTGCCAGCAGTTTAGAAAGGGGTCAGCCCCAGCATTTT
CASSLERGQPQHF
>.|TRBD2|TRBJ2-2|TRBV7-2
TGTGCCAGCAGTCTAGCGGGTCCGAACACCGGGGAGCTGTTTTTT
CASSLAGPNTGELFF
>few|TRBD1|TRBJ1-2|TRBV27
TGTGCCAGCAGCGACAGGGAAAGTAACTATGGCTACACCTTC
CASSDRESNYGYTF
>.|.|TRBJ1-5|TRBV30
TGTGCCTGGGGTAGACAGTTCAATCAGCCCCAGCATTTT
CAWGRQFNQPQHF
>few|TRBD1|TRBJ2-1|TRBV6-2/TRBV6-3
TGTGCCAGCAGGGGGACAGGGAAATCAAATGAGCAGTTCTTC
CASRGTGKSNEQFF
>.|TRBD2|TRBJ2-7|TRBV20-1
TGCAGTGCGCCCCGTAGCGGGACCTTCTACGAGCAGTACTTC
CSAPRSGTFYEQYF
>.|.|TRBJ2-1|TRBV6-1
TGTGCCAGCAGTGTAGGAACTAGATCGAGATCCAGTGAGCAGTTCTTC
CASSVGTRSRSSEQFF
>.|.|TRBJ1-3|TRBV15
TGTGCCACCAGCAGAGCACCGCCCGTCAAGGGGATCGCTGGAAACACCATATATTTT
CATSRAPPVKGIAGNTIYF
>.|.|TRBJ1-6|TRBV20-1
TGCAGTGCCGAAAACGCGGGGGGCTATTCACCCCTCCACTTT
CSAENAGGYSPLHF